The text below deals with one T cell receptor (beta chain). The data originate from a study of blood T cell repertoires in COVID-19. In the authors' workflow: Estimates of nucleated cell counts were drawn from the amplification of reference gene primers. Produced via immunoSEQ multiplex PCR; TCRdb's table is partial and in-frame only. The DNA was the basis for D and trimming; V, J and clone size are from that table. This sample yields some 360,000 clones, of which about 88% are seen a single time; about 0.94% belongs to the top ten. Participants were aged roughly 18 to 90 years, lived in roughly 23 US areas, and enrolled virtually. This CDR3 spans 16 amino acids. Losses at the gene ends were 0 bases for V and 3 bases for J; bases not matched to a gene: 4. Germline-derived CDR1 and CDR2 are SGHTS and YDEGEE.

The source material was PBMCs or T cells enriched from blood (not recorded which). The gene calls are TRBV5-8 and TRBJ1-5; the match to TRBD1 covers 9 bases. The clonotype comes from a woman aged 30 to 39 who had been exposed to COVID-19. The CDR3: CASSLGDRADNQPQHF. In nucleotides, the CDR3 is TGTGCCAGCAGCTTGGGGGACAGGGCGGACAATCAGCCCCAGCATTTT.